What follows are 20 T cell receptor beta chains derived from one specimen sequenced in a study of shared clonotypes between healthy human individuals. Sequenced by immunoSEQ multiplex PCR; TCRdb stores in-frame clones only, minus some. The table has fewer than 600,000 clones, around 77% seen once; the top ten hold more than 10%. Sequencing was performed on PBMCs. Every receptor here comes from a woman in her 40s in good health. Some clones in this sample may be carry-over from other donors' samples.

This clone was recorded once. The rearrangement uses TRBV5-1 and TRBJ2-7, with D unresolved. V was trimmed by 3 bases and J by 6 bases, leaving 16 bases between them. The CDR3 spans 14 residues. Germline-derived CDR1 and CDR2 are SGHRS and YFSETQ. CDR3 DNA: TGCGCCAGCAGCTCCCCTGTTTCGCTACGCGAGCAGTACTTC. It yields the protein CASSSPVSLREQYF.

This clone showed up just a few times. CDR3 in amino acids: CASSFSGANVLTF. In nucleotides, the CDR3 is TGTGCCAGTAGTTTCTCTGGGGCCAACGTCCTGACTTTC. The chain couples TRBV19 to TRBJ2-6; no clear D. CDR3 length: 13 amino acids. Trimming took off 5 bases at V and 0 bases at J, with 2 bases between the two ends. Germline-derived CDR1 and CDR2 are LNHDA and SQIVND (reference sequence).

V gene TRBV11-2 combines with J gene TRBJ2-5; the match to TRBD2 covers 10 bases. The last part of the DNA fits TRBJ2-7 better; the J call may be wrong. The germline CDR1 and CDR2 sequences are SGHAT and FQNNGV. The CDR3 covers 14 residues. DNA of the CDR3: TGTGCCAGCACTAGCGGGAGTTGGTCCTACGAGCAGTACTTC. Translated, it gives CASTSGSWSYEQYF.

V is TRBV11-2 and J is TRBJ2-5, with a tentative D call TRBD2 (5 bases). V lost 7 bases, J lost 5 bases, and 14 bases lay in between. The CDR3 runs 13 residues. Germline loops: CDR1 SGHAT, CDR2 FQNNGV. The CDR3 DNA reads TGTGCCAGCAACCGACCCCCGGGGGAGACCCAGTACTTC. Translation gives CASNRPPGETQYF.

This clone showed up just once. V is TRBV4-2 and J is TRBJ2-3; 8 nucleotides agree with TRBD2. Germline V gene data show CDR1 as LGHNA and CDR2 as YNFKEQ. The CDR3 covers 15 residues. The J segment lost 6 bases and the V segment lost 5 bases, leaving 10 bases of the junction unmatched. The chain's CDR3 is CASSSGGRTADTQYF. The CDR3 DNA reads as TGTGCCAGCAGCTCGGGGGGGCGTACTGCGGATACGCAGTATTTT.

The chain carries TRBV5-1 and TRBJ2-1, with TRBD1 matching over 12 bases. The junction had 7 bases not matched to a gene; V was cut back by 0 bases and J by 6 bases. Germline V gene lookup returns CDR1 SGHRS and CDR2 YFSETQ. This CDR3 comprises 17 residues. The chain's CDR3 is CASSLEAGTGGSNEQFF. The DNA of the CDR3 is TGCGCCAGCAGCTTGGAGGCCGGGACAGGGGGCTCCAATGAGCAGTTCTTC.

This clone was recorded a few times. The rearrangement uses TRBV2 and TRBJ2-1, with TRBD2 matching 9 bases. This CDR3 comprises 15 residues. Losses at the gene ends were 2 bases for V and 7 bases for J; bases not matched to a gene: 6. The germline gives CDR1 SNHLY, CDR2 FYNNEI. CDR3: CASSERPSGENEQFF. CDR3 DNA: TGTGCCAGCAGTGAAAGGCCTAGCGGGGAAAATGAGCAGTTCTTC.

This clone was recorded a few times. The rearrangement joins TRBV7-8 to TRBJ1-5; D is undetermined. V shed 0 bases and J shed 4 bases, with 13 bases lying between them. The CDR3 is 16 residues long. Germline V gene data show CDR1 as SGHVS and CDR2 as FQNEAQ. The DNA of the CDR3 is TGTGCCAGCAGCTTAGCGCGAGGGTTTGGGAATCAGCCCCAGCATTTT. The encoded protein is CASSLARGFGNQPQHF. The complete variable domain, with remaining parts taken from reference TRBV7-8 and TRBJ1-5, reads GAGVSQSPRYKVAKRGQDVALRCDPISGHVSLFWYQQALGQGPEFLTYFQNEAQLDKSGLPSDRFFAERPEGSVSTLKIQRTQQEDSAVYLCASSLARGFGNQPQHFGDGTRLSIL.

This clone showed up just once. The chain couples TRBV2 to TRBJ2-3; 8 bases map to TRBD1. With V trimmed by 6 bases and J by 0 bases, 5 bases remained unmatched. Germline-derived CDR1 and CDR2 are SNHLY and FYNNEI. This CDR3 has 15 amino acids. CDR3 sequence (DNA): TGTGCCAGCAGCCCCCGACAGGGGAGCACAGATACGCAGTATTTT. This gives the protein CASSPRQGSTDTQYF.

This chain uses TRBV9 with TRBJ2-1; 7 positions match TRBD2. Trimming removed 4 bases from V and 12 bases from J; junction bases left unmatched: 16. CDR1 is SGDLS, CDR2 YYNGEE, per germline. The CDR3 is 15 amino acids. The CDR3 region is CASSPRSGNNAGQFF. The CDR3 nucleotides are TGTGCCAGCAGCCCCCGAAGCGGGAATAACGCGGGGCAGTTCTTC.

This chain uses TRBV4-2 with TRBJ2-2, with D tentatively TRBD1 (6 bases). CDR3 size: 16 residues. The ends were cut back, 5 bases at V and 5 bases at J, with 18 bases in the middle. Per the germline V gene, CDR1 is LGHNA and CDR2 is YNFKEQ. This chain's CDR3 is CASSEMRGSLTGELFF. The CDR3 DNA is TGTGCCAGCAGCGAAATGAGGGGGTCTTTGACCGGGGAGCTGTTTTTT.

This clone has only a few counts. The chain employs TRBV10-3 and TRBJ2-1; TRBD2 is a possible D gene (5 bases). This CDR3 is built from 12 residues. V lost 6 bases to trimming and J lost 3 bases, with 6 bases between them. Germline V gene data show CDR1 as ENHRY and CDR2 as SYGVKD. CDR3 loop: CAISGDYNEQFF. For the CDR3, the DNA is TGTGCCATCAGCGGGGACTACAATGAGCAGTTCTTC.

The CDR3: CASSGGAGSTYEQYF. The DNA for the CDR3 is TGTGCCAGCAGCGGGGGGGCTGGGAGTACCTACGAGCAGTACTTC. The chain carries TRBV9 and TRBJ2-7; either TRBD1 or TRBD2 may fit D (6 bases each). CDR1 is SGDLS, CDR2 YYNGEE, per germline. CDR3 size: 15 residues. Trimming stripped 3 bases from V and 2 bases from J, with 15 bases between.

The rearrangement uses TRBV19 and TRBJ1-1; D is ambiguous. Trimming stripped 3 bases from V and 4 bases from J, with 12 bases between. This CDR3 contains 14 residues. Germline values: CDR1 LNHDA, CDR2 SQIVND (reference sequence). The CDR3 bases are TGTGCCAGTAGTATCGGGAGGGTGAGCACTGAAGCTTTCTTT. It codes for CASSIGRVSTEAFF.

This clone was seen only once. Within the sample, other DNA sequences also encode this same CDR3. CDR3 in amino acids: CASSPDSMNTEAFF. CDR3 nucleotides: TGCGCCAGCAGCCCGGACAGCATGAACACTGAAGCTTTCTTT. This chain connects TRBV5-1 to TRBJ1-1, with D possibly being TRBD1 (6 bases). The ends were cut back, 4 bases at V and 0 bases at J, with 10 bases in the middle. Germline CDR1 is SGHRS and CDR2 is YFSETQ. The length of the CDR3 is 14 residues.

The CDR3 protein is CASSLVGSRGSETQYF. CDR3 coding DNA: TGTGCCAGCAGTTTAGTTGGTAGCAGGGGATCGGAGACCCAGTACTTC. V is TRBV27 and J is TRBJ2-5; possible D gene TRBD1, 6 bases. The CDR3 has 16 residues. Trimming took off 2 bases at V and 5 bases at J, with 18 bases between the two ends. The V gene's germline CDR1 is MNHEY and CDR2 SMNVEV (reference sequence).

The chain recombines TRBV2 with TRBJ1-2, with unresolved D. Trimming removed 9 bases from V and 6 bases from J, with 11 bases in between. In germline, CDR1 is SNHLY, CDR2 FYNNEI. The CDR3 runs 11 residues. DNA for the CDR3: TGTGCCAGTGGGATGACGAATGGCTACACCTTC. Amino acid sequence: CASGMTNGYTF.

The V gene is TRBV10-3, the J gene TRBJ2-7; D may be TRBD2 (6 bases). CDR3 length: 13 residues. V shed 10 bases and J shed 2 bases, with 15 bases lying between them. Germline-derived CDR1 and CDR2 are ENHRY and SYGVKD. DNA of the CDR3: TGTGCCACCAGGGACGGGGGAACCTACGAGCAGTACTTC. Its protein product is CATRDGGTYEQYF.

The rearrangement links TRBV5-1 to TRBJ2-5, with D perhaps TRBD2 (6 bases). Trimming shortened V by 4 bases and J by 0 bases, and 13 bases separated the two germline ends. Looked up from germline, CDR1 is SGHRS and CDR2 is YFSETQ. The CDR3 is made up of 15 amino acids. In DNA, the CDR3 is TGCGCCAGCAGCATTAGCGGACAAAACCAAGAGACCCAGTACTTC. Its protein is CASSISGQNQETQYF.

A few counts support this clone. This rearrangement joins TRBV5-4 to TRBJ1-1; unclear D gene. The V gene's germline CDR1 is SGHNT and CDR2 YYREEE (reference sequence). Trimming took off 5 bases at V and 5 bases at J, with 10 bases between the two ends. There are 12 residues in the CDR3. CDR3 coding DNA: TGTGCCAGCAGTTACGATGGAACTGAAGCTTTCTTT. This sequence encodes CASSYDGTEAFF.